This T cell receptor beta chain emerged from a study of shared clonotypes between healthy human individuals. With 0 bases removed from V and 0 bases from J, the gap between germline ends came to 7 bases. The V gene's germline CDR1 is SGDLS and CDR2 YYNGEE. The CDR3 contains 15 residues. Here immunoSEQ multiplex PCR was the method, and the copy in TCRdb shows in-frame clones only, minus some. The sample contains 100,000 or so clones, around 43% of which appear only once. Specimen: PBMCs. The chain recombines TRBV9 with TRBJ1-5; possibly TRBD1 for D (5 bases). The sequence derives from a woman in her thirties or forties in good health. Some clones in this sample may be carry-over from other donors' samples. The CDR3 nucleotides are TGTGCCAGCAGCGTAGCGGGGGATAGCAATCAGCCCCAGCATTTT. This gives the protein CASSVAGDSNQPQHF.